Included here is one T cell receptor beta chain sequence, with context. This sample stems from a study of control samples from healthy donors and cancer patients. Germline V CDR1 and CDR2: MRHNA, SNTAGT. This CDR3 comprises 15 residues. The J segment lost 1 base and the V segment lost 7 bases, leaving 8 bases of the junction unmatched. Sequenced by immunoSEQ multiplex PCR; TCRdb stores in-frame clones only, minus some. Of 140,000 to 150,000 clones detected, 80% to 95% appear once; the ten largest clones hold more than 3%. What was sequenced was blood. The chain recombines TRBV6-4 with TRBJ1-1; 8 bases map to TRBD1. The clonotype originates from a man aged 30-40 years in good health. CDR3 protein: CASKPFGQGNTEAFF. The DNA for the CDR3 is TGTGCCAGCAAGCCCTTTGGACAGGGGAACACTGAAGCTTTCTTT.